This entry describes one TCR beta chain. This entry is derived from a study of technical replicates of blood from several donors. The assay was immunoSEQ multiplex PCR, and TCRdb's table has in-frame clones only and misses some. The data contain about 97,000 clones, about 95% of them singletons. This CDR3 has 15 amino acids. Germline assignment: CDR1 SGHTA and CDR2 FQGNSA. Trimming removed 1 base at V and 4 bases at J, with 11 bases between. The chain is built from TRBV7-2 and TRBJ2-1; no clear D gene. Sequenced input: T cells isolated from PBMCs. The sequence derives from a human donor in good health. This CDR3 is CASSLGLKNYNEQFF. For the CDR3, the DNA is TGTGCCAGCAGCTTAGGCCTAAAGAATTACAATGAGCAGTTCTTC. Together with reference TRBV7-2 and TRBJ2-1, the CDR3 gives the full variable domain: GAGVSQSPSNKVTEKGKDVELRCDPISGHTALYWYRQSLGQGLEFLIYFQGNSAPDKSGLPSDRFSAERTGGSVSTLTIQRTQQEDSAVYLCASSLGLKNYNEQFFGPGTRLTVL.